These T cell receptor beta chains were read from a single sample in a study of blood T cells in healthy people across ages. TCRdb re-called the 5' RACE reads with MiXCR, one entry per CDR3 protein. The sample consists of 1.5 million to 2 million distinct CDR3 sequences, 39% of them appearing once. The sample taken for sequencing was blood. The receptors shown here come from a human donor in good health. CDR3s include the opening cysteine and the closing phenylalanine or tryptophan. D genes are given only for firm matches. Some rows have no size entry. The others give once, few or many, or a class for an expanded clone.

D gene	J gene	clone size	V gene	CDR3 DNA	CDR3 protein
TRBD2	TRBJ2-3	few	TRBV13	TGTGCCAGCAGCCATACTAGCGCTCGCACAGATACGCAGTATTTT	CASSHTSARTDTQYF
-	TRBJ1-2	-	TRBV20-1	TGCAGTGCTGGCGACTCTTTGGGGGGGAACTATGGCTACACCTTC	CSAGDSLGGNYGYTF
-	TRBJ2-7	-	TRBV6-6	TGTGCCAGCAGTTCCCCGGACGCGAGCTACGAGCAGTACTTC	CASSSPDASYEQYF
-	TRBJ1-2	few	TRBV11-1	TGTGCCAGCAGCTCTCAGGCGGGCTATGGCTACACCTTC	CASSSQAGYGYTF
TRBD1	TRBJ1-2	few	TRBV12-3/TRBV12-4	TGTGCCAGCAGCTCTTGGACAGGGGGCGAAGTCAACGGGGACTATGGCTACACCTTC	CASSSWTGGEVNGDYGYTF
TRBD1	TRBJ1-5	-	TRBV10-3	TGTGCCAGCGGTCCGGACAGGGATCAGCCCCAGCATTTT	CASGPDRDQPQHF
-	TRBJ2-7	-	TRBV9	TGTGCCAGCAGCGTAGGGTCCAGAGACTACGAGCAGTACTTC	CASSVGSRDYEQYF
-	TRBJ2-3	many	TRBV11-1	TGTGCCAGCAGCTCTACAGAACGGACGGACCACACAGATACGCAGTATTTT	CASSSTERTDHTDTQYF
TRBD1	TRBJ2-6	-	TRBV7-9	TGTGCCAGCAGCTCGGGACAGAGCTCTGGGGCCAACGTCCTGACTTTC	CASSSGQSSGANVLTF
-	TRBJ2-1	-	TRBV12-3/TRBV12-4	TGTGCCAGCAGTTTAAAGCAGGTTTGGAATGAGCAGTTCTTC	CASSLKQVWNEQFF
-	TRBJ2-3	-	TRBV5-5	TGTGCCAGCAGCTTGGGGCACGCTCCTAGCACAGATACGCAGTATTTT	CASSLGHAPSTDTQYF
-	TRBJ2-1	-	TRBV20-1	TGCAGTGCTAGCGGGCCGGGAGCGGCGGCCTACAATGAGCAGTTCTTC	CSASGPGAAAYNEQFF
-	TRBJ1-1	-	TRBV2	TGTGCCAGCAGTGAAGGTCCAGGGGTTGAAGCTTTCTTT	CASSEGPGVEAFF
-	TRBJ2-1	few	TRBV6-6	TGTGCCAGCAGTTACTCCAGACGAATGGAGGCCCATGAGCAGTTCTTC	CASSYSRRMEAHEQFF
-	TRBJ2-5	-	TRBV2	TGTGCCAGCAGTGAAAATGGGTTCCAGTACTTC	CASSENGFQYF
TRBD2	TRBJ2-1	-	TRBV4-2	TGTGCCAGCAGCCTAAGCTCTGGCGGGGGGTACAATGAGCAGTTCTTC	CASSLSSGGGYNEQFF
TRBD1	TRBJ2-1	few	TRBV19	TGTGCCAGTGCCTTACCGGGACAGCAATCCAATGAGCAGTTCTTC	CASALPGQQSNEQFF
TRBD1	TRBJ1-6	few	TRBV28	TGTGCCAGCCCCGGACAGGTTACTATCTCCTATAATTCACCCCTCCACTTT	CASPGQVTISYNSPLHF
TRBD2	TRBJ2-3	-	TRBV12-3/TRBV12-4	TGTGCCTGCAGTGGGGTTGGGACTAGCGGATTTACTAGCACGGATACGCAGTATTTT	CACSGVGTSGFTSTDTQYF
-	TRBJ1-5	-	TRBV6-6	TGTGCCAGCAGGACCGGGGGGGTCGGGCATCAGCCCCAGCATTTT	CASRTGGVGHQPQHF
-	TRBJ1-2	few	TRBV14	TGTGCCAGCAGCCAAGGAATCCGGAACTATGGCTACACCTTC	CASSQGIRNYGYTF
TRBD1	TRBJ2-7	few	TRBV7-8	TGTGCCAGCAGCCACTGGAGATCAGGGGGACACGAGCAGTACTTC	CASSHWRSGGHEQYF
TRBD1	TRBJ2-7	few	TRBV9	TGTGCCAGCAGCGCGGGACAGAACGCCTACGAGCAGTACTTC	CASSAGQNAYEQYF
-	TRBJ1-2	-	TRBV12-3/TRBV12-4	TGTGCCAGCAGCTGGAGTAATAGCTATGGCTACACCTTC	CASSWSNSYGYTF
-	TRBJ1-6	few	TRBV25-1	TGTGCCAGCAGTGAATATCCCCCAGGGATACATTCACCCCTCCACTTT	CASSEYPPGIHSPLHF
TRBD1	TRBJ1-4	-	TRBV20-1	TGCAGTGCGAGCTGGACAGGTTATGAAAAACTGTTTTTT	CSASWTGYEKLFF
-	TRBJ2-6	few	TRBV6-5	TGTGCCAGCAGTTATGGCCTCGCTGGGGCCAACGTCCTGACTTTC	CASSYGLAGANVLTF
TRBD2	TRBJ2-7	many	TRBV7-3	TGTGCCAGCAGCTTAACTAGCGGGGCTCCCGAGCAGTACTTC	CASSLTSGAPEQYF
TRBD2	TRBJ2-5	few	TRBV10-2	TGCGCCAGCAGGGCAGCGGGGGGCCAAGAGACCCAGTACTTC	CASRAAGGQETQYF
TRBD1	TRBJ2-2	few	TRBV29-1	TGCAGCGGGAGGCGGACAGGGGCCGGCGGGGAGCTGTTTTTT	CSGRRTGAGGELFF
-	TRBJ1-2	few	TRBV12-3/TRBV12-4	TGTGCCAGCAGCCAAACAGGGTATGACTATGGCTACACCTTC	CASSQTGYDYGYTF
-	TRBJ1-1	-	TRBV7-2	TGTGCCAGCAGCGTCAAGACAGGCCCGACACTTGAAGCTTTCTTT	CASSVKTGPTLEAFF
-	TRBJ2-7	-	TRBV18	TGTGCCAGCTCACCGACATCCGGCGAGCAGTACTTC	CASSPTSGEQYF
TRBD1	TRBJ2-7	few	TRBV29-1	TGCAGCGTTGAGAGGGCAGGGGGCGACGAGCAGTACTTC	CSVERAGGDEQYF
-	TRBJ2-5	-	TRBV5-5	TGTGCCAGCAGCTTGGGCCTCCGGGGAGGTCCATGGCAAGAGACCCAGTACTTC	CASSLGLRGGPWQETQYF
-	TRBJ2-1	-	TRBV20-1	TGCAGTGCTAGGGCGATTAATTACAATGAGCAGTTCTTC	CSARAINYNEQFF
-	TRBJ2-1	once	TRBV9	TGTACCAGCAGCGTAGGGGGTGATGAGCAGTTCTTC	CTSSVGGDEQFF
TRBD1	TRBJ1-6	-	TRBV2	TGTGCCAGCAGTGAAGCGGGACAGGGAAGGCCCCTCCACTTT	CASSEAGQGRPLHF
TRBD1	TRBJ2-1	-	TRBV2	TGTGCCAGCACCAAAACACAGGGGGTAACCTACAATGAGCAGTTCTTC	CASTKTQGVTYNEQFF
TRBD2	TRBJ2-1	-	TRBV10-2	TGCGCCAGCAGTGGGGACTATACCTACTACAATGAGCAGTTCTTC	CASSGDYTYYNEQFF
-	TRBJ2-7	-	TRBV29-1	TGCAGCGTTGAGCCCAAGATCGGGTACGAGCAGTACTTC	CSVEPKIGYEQYF
-	TRBJ1-1	once	TRBV30	TGTGCCTGGAGTCCGGTGAACACTGAAGCTTTCTTT	CAWSPVNTEAFF
TRBD1	TRBJ2-5	-	TRBV7-2	TGTGCCAGCAGCTTAGCCGGGACAGACGAAGAGACCCAGTACTTC	CASSLAGTDEETQYF
TRBD1	TRBJ1-2	-	TRBV6-1	TGTGCCAGCAGTGGGGACAGGGGTTTTGGCTACACCTTC	CASSGDRGFGYTF
-	TRBJ1-1	-	TRBV12-3/TRBV12-4	TGTGCCAGCAGTTTAATCCGGACAAGGGCTTTCTTT	CASSLIRTRAFF
-	TRBJ1-2	-	TRBV12-3/TRBV12-4	TGTGCCAGCAGTCCCGGGACTTTCTACACCTTC	CASSPGTFYTF
-	TRBJ2-5	-	TRBV9	TGTGCCAGCAGCGTAGGGCTAACCGTGGAGACCCAGTACTTC	CASSVGLTVETQYF
TRBD1	TRBJ2-1	-	TRBV5-1	TGCGCCAGCAGCAGACAGGGGCCTTGGACGTACAATGAGCAGTTCTTC	CASSRQGPWTYNEQFF
-	TRBJ2-7	-	TRBV10-3	TGTGCCATCAGTGAAGGGGCAGCCCTACCCTACGAGCAGTACTTC	CAISEGAALPYEQYF
-	TRBJ1-2	-	TRBV12-3/TRBV12-4	TGTGCCAGCGCTGTAGGCTGTGGCTACACCTTC	CASAVGCGYTF